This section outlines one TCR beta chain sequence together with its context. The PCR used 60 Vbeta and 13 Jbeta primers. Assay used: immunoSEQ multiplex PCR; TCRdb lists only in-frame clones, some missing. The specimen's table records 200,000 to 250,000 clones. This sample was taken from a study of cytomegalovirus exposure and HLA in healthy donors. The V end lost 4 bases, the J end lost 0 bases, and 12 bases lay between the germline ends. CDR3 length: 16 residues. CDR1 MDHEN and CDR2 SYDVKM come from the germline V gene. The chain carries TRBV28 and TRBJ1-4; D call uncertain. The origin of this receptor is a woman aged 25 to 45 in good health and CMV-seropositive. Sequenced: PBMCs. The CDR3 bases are TGTGCCAGCAGTTCCCCGGGAAGTACAACTAATGAAAAACTGTTTTTT. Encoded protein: CASSSPGSTTNEKLFF.